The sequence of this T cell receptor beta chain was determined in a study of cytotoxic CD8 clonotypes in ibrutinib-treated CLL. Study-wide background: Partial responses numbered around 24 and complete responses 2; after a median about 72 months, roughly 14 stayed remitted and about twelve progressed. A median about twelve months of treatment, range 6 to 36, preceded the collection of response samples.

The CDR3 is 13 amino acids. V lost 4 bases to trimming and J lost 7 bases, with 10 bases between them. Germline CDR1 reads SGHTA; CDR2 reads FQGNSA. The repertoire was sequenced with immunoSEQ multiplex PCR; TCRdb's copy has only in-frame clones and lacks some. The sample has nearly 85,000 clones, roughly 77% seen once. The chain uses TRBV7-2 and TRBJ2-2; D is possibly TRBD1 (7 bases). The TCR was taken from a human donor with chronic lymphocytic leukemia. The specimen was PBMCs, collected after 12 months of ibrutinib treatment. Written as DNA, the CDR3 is TGTGCCAGCAGCTCCCAGGGGGGCGGGGAGCTGTTTTTT. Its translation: CASSSQGGGELFF.